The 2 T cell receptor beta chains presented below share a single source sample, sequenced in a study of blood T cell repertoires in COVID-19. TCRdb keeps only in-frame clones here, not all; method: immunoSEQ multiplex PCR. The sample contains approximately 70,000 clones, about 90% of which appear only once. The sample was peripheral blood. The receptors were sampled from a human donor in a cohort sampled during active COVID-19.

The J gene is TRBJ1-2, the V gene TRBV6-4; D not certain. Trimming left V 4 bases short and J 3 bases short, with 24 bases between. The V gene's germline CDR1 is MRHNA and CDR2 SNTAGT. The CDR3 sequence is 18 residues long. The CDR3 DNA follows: TGTGCCAGCAGTGCCCGAGCGAGCCAGTCCCCCTTGGACTATGGCTACACCTTC. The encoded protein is CASSARASQSPLDYGYTF.

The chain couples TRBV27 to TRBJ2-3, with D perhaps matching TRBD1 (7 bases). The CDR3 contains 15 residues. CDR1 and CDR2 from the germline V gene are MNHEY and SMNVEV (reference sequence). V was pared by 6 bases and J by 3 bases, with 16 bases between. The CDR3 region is CASSRQGGGTDTQYF. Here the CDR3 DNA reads TGTGCCAGCAGCCGCCAGGGGGGCGGGACAGATACGCAGTATTTT.